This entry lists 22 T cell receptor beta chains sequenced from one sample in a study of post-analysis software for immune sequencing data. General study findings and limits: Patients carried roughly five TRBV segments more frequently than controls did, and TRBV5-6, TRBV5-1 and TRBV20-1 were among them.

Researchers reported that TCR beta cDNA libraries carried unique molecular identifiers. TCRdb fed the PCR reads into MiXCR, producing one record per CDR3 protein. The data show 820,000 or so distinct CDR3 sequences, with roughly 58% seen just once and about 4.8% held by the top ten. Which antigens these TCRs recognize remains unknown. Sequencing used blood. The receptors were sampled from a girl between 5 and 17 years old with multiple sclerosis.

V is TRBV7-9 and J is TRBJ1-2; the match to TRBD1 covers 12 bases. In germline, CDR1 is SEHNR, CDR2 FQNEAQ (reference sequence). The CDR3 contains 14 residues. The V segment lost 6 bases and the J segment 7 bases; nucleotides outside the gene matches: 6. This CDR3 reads CASRAGTGGSGYTF. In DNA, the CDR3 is TGTGCCAGCAGGGCCGGGACAGGGGGCTCTGGCTACACCTTC.

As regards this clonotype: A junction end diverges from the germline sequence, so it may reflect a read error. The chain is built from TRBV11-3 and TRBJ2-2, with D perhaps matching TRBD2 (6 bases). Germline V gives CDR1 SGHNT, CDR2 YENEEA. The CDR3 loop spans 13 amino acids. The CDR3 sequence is CASSPTAGGERFF. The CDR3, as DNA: TGTGCCAGCAGCCCCACGGCGGGCGGGGAGCGGTTTTTT.

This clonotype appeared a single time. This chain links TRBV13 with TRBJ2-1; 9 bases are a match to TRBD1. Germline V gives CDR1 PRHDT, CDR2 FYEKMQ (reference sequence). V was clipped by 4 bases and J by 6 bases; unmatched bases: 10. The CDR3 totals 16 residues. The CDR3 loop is CASSSPGTGSRNEQFF. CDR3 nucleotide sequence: TGTGCCAGCAGCTCCCCCGGGACAGGGTCCCGCAATGAGCAGTTCTTC. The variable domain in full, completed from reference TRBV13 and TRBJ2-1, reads AAGVIQSPRHLIKEKRETATLKCYPIPRHDTVYWYQQGPGQDPQFLISFYEKMQSDKGSIPDRFSAQQFSDYHSELNMSSLELGDSALYFCASSSPGTGSRNEQFFGPGTRLTVL.

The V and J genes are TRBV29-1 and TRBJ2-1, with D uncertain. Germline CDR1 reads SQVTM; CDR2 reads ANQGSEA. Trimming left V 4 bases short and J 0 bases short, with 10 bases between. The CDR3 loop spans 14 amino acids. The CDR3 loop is CSVGAPSSYNEQFF. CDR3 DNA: TGCAGCGTTGGAGCCCCGAGCTCCTACAATGAGCAGTTCTTC.

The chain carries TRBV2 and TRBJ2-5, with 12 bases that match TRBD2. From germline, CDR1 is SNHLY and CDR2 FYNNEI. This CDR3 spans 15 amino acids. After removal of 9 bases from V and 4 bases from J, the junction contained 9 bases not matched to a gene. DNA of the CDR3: TGTGCCAGGTCGACTAGCGGGAGAGGAGGAGAGACCCAGTACTTC. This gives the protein CARSTSGRGGETQYF.

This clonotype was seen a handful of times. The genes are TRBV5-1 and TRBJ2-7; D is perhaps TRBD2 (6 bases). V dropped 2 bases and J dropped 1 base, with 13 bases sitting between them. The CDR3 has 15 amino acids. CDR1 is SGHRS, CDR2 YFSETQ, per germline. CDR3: CASSFGGTHSYEQYF. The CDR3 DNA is TGCGCCAGCAGCTTTGGAGGGACCCATTCCTACGAGCAGTACTTC.

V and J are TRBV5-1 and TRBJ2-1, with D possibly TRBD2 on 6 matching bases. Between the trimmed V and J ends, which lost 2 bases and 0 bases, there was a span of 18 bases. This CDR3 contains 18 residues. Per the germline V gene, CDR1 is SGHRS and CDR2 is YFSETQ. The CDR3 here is CASSFTFSGMSSYNEQFF. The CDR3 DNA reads TGCGCCAGCAGCTTTACCTTTAGCGGTATGAGCTCCTACAATGAGCAGTTCTTC. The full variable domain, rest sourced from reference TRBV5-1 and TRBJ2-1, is KAGVTQTPRYLIKTRGQQVTLSCSPISGHRSVSWYQQTPGQGLQFLFEYFSETQRNKGNFPGRFSGRQFSNSRSEMNVSTLELGDSALYLCASSFTFSGMSSYNEQFFGPGTRLTVL.

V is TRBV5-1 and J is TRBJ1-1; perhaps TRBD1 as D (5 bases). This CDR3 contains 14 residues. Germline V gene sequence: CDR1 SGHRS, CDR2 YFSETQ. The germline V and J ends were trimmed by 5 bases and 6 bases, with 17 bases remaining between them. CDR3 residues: CASSLRGPGAEAFF. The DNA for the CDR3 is TGCGCCAGCAGTTTACGGGGCCCTGGGGCTGAAGCTTTCTTT.

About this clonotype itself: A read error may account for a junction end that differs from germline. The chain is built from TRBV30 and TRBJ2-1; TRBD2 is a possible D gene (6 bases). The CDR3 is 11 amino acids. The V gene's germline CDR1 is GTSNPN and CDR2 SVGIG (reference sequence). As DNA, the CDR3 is TGTGCCTGGAGTGTACTAGGGAGGCAGGTCTTC. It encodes CAWSVLGRQVF.

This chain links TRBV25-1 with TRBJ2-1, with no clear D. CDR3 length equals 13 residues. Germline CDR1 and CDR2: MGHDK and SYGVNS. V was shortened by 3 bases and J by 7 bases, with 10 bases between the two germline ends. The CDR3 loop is CASSDSASNEQFF. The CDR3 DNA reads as TGTGCCAGCAGTGATTCCGCTTCGAATGAGCAGTTCTTC.

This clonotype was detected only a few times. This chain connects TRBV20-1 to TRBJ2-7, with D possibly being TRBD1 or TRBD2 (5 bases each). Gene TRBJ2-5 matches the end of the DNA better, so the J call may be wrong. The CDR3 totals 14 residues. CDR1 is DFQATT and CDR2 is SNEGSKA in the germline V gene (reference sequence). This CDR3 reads CSAQRGGSQETQYF. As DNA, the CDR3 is TGCAGTGCTCAGAGGGGCGGAAGCCAAGAGACCCAGTACTTC.

In DNA form, the CDR3 reads TGCAGCGTTGTCCTCGTTCAGAGTTCCTACGAGCAGTACTTC. Protein sequence: CSVVLVQSSYEQYF. V is TRBV29-1 and J is TRBJ2-7; D gene uncertain. V was trimmed by 4 bases and J by 1 base, leaving 14 bases between them. Germline V gives CDR1 SQVTM, CDR2 ANQGSEA. The length of the CDR3 is 14 residues.

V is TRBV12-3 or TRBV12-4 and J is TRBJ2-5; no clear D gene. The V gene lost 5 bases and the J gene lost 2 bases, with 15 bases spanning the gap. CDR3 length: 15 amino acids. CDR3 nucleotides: TGTGCCAGCAGTCCCTTTGATTCGGCGCAAGAGACCCAGTACTTC. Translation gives CASSPFDSAQETQYF.

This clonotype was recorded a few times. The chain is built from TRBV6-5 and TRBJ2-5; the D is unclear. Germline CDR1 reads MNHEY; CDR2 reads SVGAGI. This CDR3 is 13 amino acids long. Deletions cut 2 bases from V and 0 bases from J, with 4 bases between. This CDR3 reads CASSYEYQETQYF. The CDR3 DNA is TGTGCCAGCAGTTACGAGTACCAAGAGACCCAGTACTTC.

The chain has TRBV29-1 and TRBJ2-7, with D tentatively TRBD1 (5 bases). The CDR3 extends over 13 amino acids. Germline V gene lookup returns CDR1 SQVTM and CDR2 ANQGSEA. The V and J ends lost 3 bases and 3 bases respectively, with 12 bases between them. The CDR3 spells CSVEIRQGYEQYF. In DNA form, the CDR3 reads TGCAGCGTTGAGATCCGGCAGGGCTACGAGCAGTACTTC.

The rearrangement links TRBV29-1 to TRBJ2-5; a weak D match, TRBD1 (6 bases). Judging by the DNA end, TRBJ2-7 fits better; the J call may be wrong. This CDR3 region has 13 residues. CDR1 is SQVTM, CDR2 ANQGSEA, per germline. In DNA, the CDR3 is TGCAGCGTTGGTGGGGGCGCGAACTACGAGCAGTACTTC. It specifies CSVGGGANYEQYF.

This chain's CDR3 is CAISELTGGNQPQHF. Written as DNA, the CDR3 is TGTGCCATCAGTGAACTGACAGGTGGGAATCAGCCCCAGCATTTT. The V gene is TRBV10-3, the J gene TRBJ1-5, with D perhaps TRBD1 (6 bases). The germline V gene encodes CDR1 ENHRY and CDR2 SYGVKD. The CDR3 is 15 residues long. Trimming shortened V by 3 bases and J by 4 bases, and 13 bases separated the two germline ends.

The CDR3 sequence: CASSPPPGKVGDTEAFF. The CDR3 DNA reads as TGCGCCAGCAGCCCACCTCCGGGAAAAGTAGGAGACACTGAAGCTTTCTTT. This chain connects TRBV5-1 to TRBJ1-1; D is undetermined. Trimming removed 4 bases from V and 3 bases from J, with 22 bases in between. The CDR3 contains 17 residues. Germline CDR1 reads SGHRS; CDR2 reads YFSETQ.

The CDR3 DNA follows: TGTGCCAGCCTCGGTGGAGGGGAGAATCAGCCCCAGCATTTT. Translated: CASLGGGENQPQHF. The rearrangement joins TRBV28 to TRBJ1-5; D may be TRBD1 (5 bases). Germline V lookup: CDR1 MDHEN, CDR2 SYDVKM. The V and J ends lost 8 bases and 4 bases respectively, with 15 bases between them. CDR3 length: 14 residues.

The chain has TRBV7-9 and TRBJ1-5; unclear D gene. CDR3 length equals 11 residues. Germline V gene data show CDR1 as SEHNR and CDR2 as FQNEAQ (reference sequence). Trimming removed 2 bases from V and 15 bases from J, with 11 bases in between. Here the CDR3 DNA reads TGTGCCAGCAGCTTAAACGGACCTCTGCATTTT. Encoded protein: CASSLNGPLHF.

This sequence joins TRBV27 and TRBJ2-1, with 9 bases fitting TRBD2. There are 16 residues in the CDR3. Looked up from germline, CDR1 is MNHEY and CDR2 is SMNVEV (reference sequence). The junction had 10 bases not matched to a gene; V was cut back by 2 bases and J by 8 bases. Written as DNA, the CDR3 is TGTGCCAGCAGTTTACTTATGCGGGGGGGCATCGATGAGCAGTTCTTC. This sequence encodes CASSLLMRGGIDEQFF.

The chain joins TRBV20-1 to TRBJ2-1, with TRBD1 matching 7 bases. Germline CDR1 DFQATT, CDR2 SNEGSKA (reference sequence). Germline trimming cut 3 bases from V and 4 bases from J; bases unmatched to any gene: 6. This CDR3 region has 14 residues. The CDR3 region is CSARGQRFYNEQFF. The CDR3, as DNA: TGCAGTGCTAGGGGACAGCGATTTTACAATGAGCAGTTCTTC.